This T cell receptor beta chain stems from a study of cytotoxic CD8 clonotypes in ibrutinib-treated CLL. Study-level findings and limits: Pretreatment clonality was elevated relative to age-matched healthy donors and paralleled circulating CD8+ T-cell counts. At progression, clonality fell back toward baseline after rising at ibrutinib response.

V lost 3 bases and J 0 bases, leaving 9 bases between the germline ends. This CDR3 region has 14 residues. Germline assignment: CDR1 SGHRS and CDR2 YFSETQ. Note on this clone: Its target is not known.

Some clones are missing from TCRdb's copy, which holds only in-frame ones; the method was immunoSEQ multiplex PCR. The sample includes some 200,000 clones, roughly three quarters of them seen just once. The chain joins TRBV5-1 to TRBJ1-2; D not resolved. The specimen was PBMCs, collected after 12 months of ibrutinib treatment. This TCR was sampled from a human donor with chronic lymphocytic leukemia. This chain's CDR3 is CASSSYGTNYGYTF. In DNA, the CDR3 is TGCGCCAGCAGCTCCTACGGGACTAACTATGGCTACACCTTC.